This record covers a single T cell receptor (beta chain). This specimen belongs to a study of blood T cell repertoires in COVID-19. CDR1 and CDR2 from the germline V gene are ENHRY and SYGVKD. The CDR3 contains 17 residues. The trim removed 0 bases at V and 1 base at J, leaving 4 bases unmatched. As handled by the study authors: Reference gene primer amplification gave nucleated cell count estimates. Only in-frame clones appear in the TCRdb table, and some are missing; sequencing was by immunoSEQ multiplex PCR. V and J calls and clone size are given by that table; D and trimming were obtained from the DNA. The data contain over 200,000 clones, 70% to 90% of them singletons.

The TCR comes from a woman aged 18-30 years who had recovered from COVID-19. This sequence joins TRBV10-3 and TRBJ2-7; 12 nucleotides align to TRBD2. Sample: peripheral blood. This CDR3 reads CAISESFTSGRSYEQYF. The CDR3 coding sequence is TGTGCCATCAGTGAGTCGTTTACTAGCGGGAGGTCCTACGAGCAGTACTTC.